A selection of T cell receptor beta chains follows, all from one sample in a study of vaccination and CD4 T cells after COVID-19. Antigen specificity for these receptors is unknown. TCRdb passed the PCR reads through MiXCR, listing each CDR3 protein once. The sample carries approximately 20,000 distinct CDR3 sequences, 70% recorded once. The sequenced sample consisted of CD4+ T cells from blood, cultured in vitro. The source of these receptors is a human donor who had recovered from COVID-19. CDR3s include the opening cysteine and the closing phenylalanine or tryptophan. A D gene is named only where the DNA matches it firmly. Some rows mark clone size as missing; the rest say once, few, many or name a class of expanded clone.

>TRBD2|-|TRBV7-2|12|TRBJ2-3
TGTGCCAGCAGGACTAGCGGGAATACGCAGTATTTT
CASRTSGNTQYF
>-|few|TRBV20-1|13|TRBJ1-1
TGCAGTGCTAGTGTGGGCGCGGGGACTGAAGCTTTCTTT
CSASVGAGTEAFF
>TRBD1|-|TRBV19|15|TRBJ1-3
TGTGCCACCTCAGACAGGGTGTCCCCTGGAAACACCATATATTTT
CATSDRVSPGNTIYF
>TRBD2|-|TRBV5-1|15|TRBJ2-1
TGCGCCAGCAGCCCCGGGGGGACGTCGTACAATGAGCAGTTCTTC
CASSPGGTSYNEQFF
>-|few|TRBV7-7|13|TRBJ1-5
TGTGCCAGCAGCAAGGACAGAAATCAGCCCCAGCATTTT
CASSKDRNQPQHF
>-|-|TRBV20-1|12|TRBJ1-2
TGCAGTGCTGGGAGACGAATGTGGGGCTACACCTTC
CSAGRRMWGYTF
>TRBD2|-|TRBV4-3|16|TRBJ2-1
TGCGCCAGCAGCCAAGCCGGGCTAGCGGGTCGCAATGAGCAGTTCTTC
CASSQAGLAGRNEQFF
>-|-|TRBV6-1|13|TRBJ1-5
TGTGCCAGCAGTAGGACGGGCGGTAGGCCCCAGCATTTT
CASSRTGGRPQHF
>-|few|TRBV7-6|15|TRBJ2-1
TGTGCCAGCAGCCAGGTCTTAGGGTTGGGAAGTGAGCAGTTCTTC
CASSQVLGLGSEQFF
>TRBD2|-|TRBV6-2/TRBV6-3|15|TRBJ2-3
TGTGCCAGCAGCTCCGGGACTAGCGGGACAGATACGCAGTATTTT
CASSSGTSGTDTQYF
>-|few|TRBV2|14|TRBJ1-2
TGTGCCAGCAAGGGGAGTGAGGGTAACTATGGCTACACCTTC
CASKGSEGNYGYTF
>TRBD1|-|TRBV20-1|15|TRBJ1-4
TGCAGTGCTAGAGGGGGCAGGGGGCGAAATGAAAAACTGTTTTTT
CSARGGRGRNEKLFF
>-|-|TRBV7-9|14|TRBJ1-1
TGTGCCAGCAGCCCGGACAGAGGAGGAACTGAAGCTTTCTTT
CASSPDRGGTEAFF
>-|-|TRBV4-2|14|TRBJ2-7
TGTGCCAGCAGCCAAGAGCGGGTTTCCTACGAGCAGTACTTC
CASSQERVSYEQYF
>TRBD2|once|TRBV12-3/TRBV12-4|15|TRBJ2-1
TGTGCCAGCAGCCCCTATGGGGGGGGCTACAATGAGCAGTTCTTC
CASSPYGGGYNEQFF
>-|-|TRBV30|10|TRBJ1-1
TGTGCCGGAATAAGCACTGAAGCTTTCTTT
CAGISTEAFF
>-|-|TRBV27|13|TRBJ1-2
TGTGCCAGCAGGACGGACAGAAACTATGGCTACACCTTC
CASRTDRNYGYTF
>TRBD1|few|TRBV28|14|TRBJ1-1
TGTGCCAGCAGTTTACGCGACAGGGGTCTTGAAGCTTTCTTT
CASSLRDRGLEAFF
>-|-|TRBV15|16|TRBJ2-3
TGTGCCACCAGCAGAAGTACAGGGACAAGCACAGATACGCAGTATTTT
CATSRSTGTSTDTQYF
>TRBD2|-|TRBV19|16|TRBJ2-7
TGTGCCAGTCATACAGATAGCGGGAGGCCCCCCTACGAGCAGTACTTC
CASHTDSGRPPYEQYF
>-|-|TRBV27|16|TRBJ1-5
TGTGCCAGCAGTTTATCCGGAGTAACAAGCAATCAGCCCCAGCATTTT
CASSLSGVTSNQPQHF
>-|-|TRBV30|13|TRBJ2-5
TGTGCCTGGAACGTCGGCGGAGGGGGGACCCAGTACTTC
CAWNVGGGGTQYF
>TRBD1|-|TRBV5-1|15|TRBJ1-2
TGCGCCAGCAGCTCCGTTGACAGGGCTAACTATGGCTACACCTTC
CASSSVDRANYGYTF
>-|-|TRBV29-1|10|TRBJ2-7
TGCAGCGCCCAGGGGAACGAGCAGTACTTC
CSAQGNEQYF
>-|-|TRBV25-1|13|TRBJ2-3
TGTGCCAGCCGATGGACAGGCACAGATACGCAGTATTTT
CASRWTGTDTQYF
>-|-|TRBV6-2/TRBV6-3|12|TRBJ1-2
TGTGCCAGCAGTTACGGACCCTATGGCTACACCTTC
CASSYGPYGYTF
>-|few|TRBV15|17|TRBJ1-5
TGTGCCACCAGCAGAGGAGGGGCGAGAATTAGCAATCAGCCCCAGCATTTT
CATSRGGARISNQPQHF
>-|-|TRBV7-2|15|TRBJ1-1
TGTGCCAGCAGCGCGAGCGTTACCGGGACGGGAAAAGCTTTCTTT
CASSASVTGTGKAFF
>-|-|TRBV6-5|17|TRBJ2-6
TGTGCCAGCAGTTATGGGGGGGGCGGCTCTGGGGCCAACGTCCTGACTTTC
CASSYGGGGSGANVLTF
>TRBD1|-|TRBV7-9|12|TRBJ2-1
TGTGCCAGCGCAGGGGGTAAGAATGAGCAGTTCTTC
CASAGGKNEQFF
>-|-|TRBV28|14|TRBJ1-2
TGTGCCAGCAGTTTTCTCAGGGGTGGCTATGGCTACACCTTC
CASSFLRGGYGYTF
>TRBD2|-|TRBV18|15|TRBJ2-3
TGTGCCAGCTCAAGGACTAGCGGGAACACAGATACGCAGTATTTT
CASSRTSGNTDTQYF
>-|-|TRBV20-1|13|TRBJ1-6
TGCAGTGCTAGGACAGATTATAATTCACCCCTCCACTTT
CSARTDYNSPLHF
>-|-|TRBV2|14|TRBJ1-5
TGTGCCAGCACGAGAGAACAGGGTGTTCAGCCCCAGCATTTT
CASTREQGVQPQHF
>-|-|TRBV7-2|13|TRBJ1-2
TGTGCCAGCAGCCGGCCACAGGATGGTGGCTACACCTTC
CASSRPQDGGYTF
>TRBD1|-|TRBV7-2|14|TRBJ1-4
TGTGCCAGCAGCTTCCAGACAGGGAATGAAAAACTGTTTTTT
CASSFQTGNEKLFF
>-|-|TRBV7-9|12|TRBJ1-2
TGTGCCAGCAGCCCGGTGGTCTCTGGCTACACCTTC
CASSPVVSGYTF
>-|-|TRBV20-1|12|TRBJ2-5
TGCAGTGCACGTGCGGAACAAGAGACCCAGTACTTC
CSARAEQETQYF
>-|few|TRBV28|15|TRBJ1-1
TGTGCCAGCAGACAAATTGGGCGGCCGGACACTGAAGCTTTCTTT
CASRQIGRPDTEAFF
>-|-|TRBV28|14|TRBJ1-6
TGTGCCAGCAGTTTAAGCGAGTATAATTCACCCCTCCACTTT
CASSLSEYNSPLHF
>-|-|TRBV28|14|TRBJ2-4
TGTGCCAGCAGAAAGAGGCTAGCCAAAAACATTCAGTACTTC
CASRKRLAKNIQYF
>-|-|TRBV10-3|12|TRBJ2-7
TGTGCCATCAGCTTAAGCGTTGGCGAGCAGTACTTC
CAISLSVGEQYF
>-|few|TRBV19|13|TRBJ2-4
TGTGCCAGTAATCTTCAGGCGGGGTACATTCAGTACTTC
CASNLQAGYIQYF
>TRBD1|-|TRBV30|13|TRBJ1-5
TGTGCCTTGGACAGGGGGCGAAATCAGCCCCAGCATTTT
CALDRGRNQPQHF
>-|-|TRBV7-3|15|TRBJ1-1
TGTGCCAGCAGCCCTTTCAAGATTTCGGGCACTGAAGCTTTCTTT
CASSPFKISGTEAFF
>TRBD1|-|TRBV20-1|15|TRBJ1-1
TGCAGTGTCGTACAGGGGTACCGCAGGAACACTGAAGCTTTCTTT
CSVVQGYRRNTEAFF